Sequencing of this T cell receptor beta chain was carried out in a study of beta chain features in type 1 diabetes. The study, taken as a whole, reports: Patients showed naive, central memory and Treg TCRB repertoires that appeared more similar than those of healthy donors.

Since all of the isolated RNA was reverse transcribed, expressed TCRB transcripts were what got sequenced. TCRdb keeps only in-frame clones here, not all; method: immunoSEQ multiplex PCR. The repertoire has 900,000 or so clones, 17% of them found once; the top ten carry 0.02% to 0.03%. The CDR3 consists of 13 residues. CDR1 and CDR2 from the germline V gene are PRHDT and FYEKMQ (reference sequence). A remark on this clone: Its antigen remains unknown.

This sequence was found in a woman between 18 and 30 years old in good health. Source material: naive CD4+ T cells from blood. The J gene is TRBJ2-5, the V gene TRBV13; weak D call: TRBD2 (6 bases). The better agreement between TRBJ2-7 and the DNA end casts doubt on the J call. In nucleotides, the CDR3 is TGTGCCAGCAGCGACCAACTAGCTTTCGAGCAGTACTTC. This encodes CASSDQLAFEQYF.